Listed below are T cell receptor beta chains from one sample, sequenced in a study of blood T cells in healthy people across ages. Each CDR3 protein gets one entry after TCRdb re-called the 5' RACE reads with MiXCR. The repertoire consists of 1.8 million or so distinct CDR3 sequences, with around 42% occurring once and the leading ten covering 20% to 25%. The source material was blood. These receptors were taken from a human donor in good health. Each CDR3 is given with its conserved first and last residue. The D gene is left open where the match is weak. Clone size, where shown, is once, few, many, or a class for clones that have expanded.

>many|TRBD2|TRBV4-3|TRBJ2-1
CASSRNPSGGMDEQFF
TGCGCCAGCAGCCGTAATCCTAGCGGGGGGATGGATGAGCAGTTCTTC
>.|TRBD1|TRBV11-2|TRBJ2-6
CASSLTGQGFSGANVLTF
TGTGCCAGCTCCCTTACGGGACAGGGGTTCAGTGGAGCCAACGTCCTGACTTTC
>.|.|TRBV2|TRBJ2-4
CASRGDNAKNIQYF
TGTGCCAGCAGGGGAGACAACGCCAAAAACATTCAGTACTTC
>.|.|TRBV12-3/TRBV12-4|TRBJ2-3
CASNRDISSTDTQYF
TGTGCCAGCAACCGGGACATTTCTAGCACAGATACGCAGTATTTT
>few|TRBD2|TRBV5-5|TRBJ2-3
CASSLDGGGAADTQYF
TGTGCCAGCAGCTTGGACGGCGGGGGGGCCGCAGATACGCAGTATTTT
>few|.|TRBV9|TRBJ1-6
CASRTEHSPLHF
TGTGCCAGCAGGACCGAACATTCACCCCTCCACTTT
>.|TRBD2|TRBV24-1|TRBJ2-1
CATSDSQTGTSGGAYNEQFF
TGTGCCACCAGTGATTCCCAAACCGGGACTAGCGGGGGGGCCTACAATGAGCAGTTCTTC
>.|.|TRBV5-1|TRBJ2-3
CASSLGQGGGTQYF
TGCGCCAGCAGCTTGGGACAGGGAGGAGGTACGCAGTATTTT
>.|.|TRBV29-1|TRBJ1-2
CSVDGGYYGYTF
TGCAGCGTTGATGGTGGATACTATGGCTACACCTTC
>few|.|TRBV5-6|TRBJ2-5
CASSLIIASESYEIQYF
TGTGCCAGCAGCTTGATCATCGCTAGCGAAAGTTACGAGATCCAGTACTTC
>.|.|TRBV28|TRBJ2-3
CASSLYSGTQYF
TGTGCCAGCAGTTTATATTCTGGTACGCAGTATTTT
>.|.|TRBV5-1|TRBJ2-4
CASSPYTDSGEDIQYF
TGCGCCAGCAGCCCTTATACGGACTCCGGGGAGGACATTCAGTACTTC
>.|TRBD1|TRBV4-1|TRBJ1-4
CASSDRGWDAATNEKLFF
TGCGCCAGCAGCGACAGGGGGTGGGACGCCGCAACTAATGAAAAACTGTTTTTT
>.|.|TRBV3-1|TRBJ1-1
CASSQDWLENTEAFF
TGTGCCAGCAGCCAAGATTGGTTAGAAAACACTGAAGCTTTCTTT
>.|TRBD1|TRBV7-2|TRBJ1-1
CASSSRDRGKFEAFF
TGTGCCAGCAGCTCACGGGACAGGGGGAAATTTGAAGCTTTCTTT
>few|TRBD1|TRBV11-2|TRBJ1-5
CASSRTGEQPQHF
TGTGCCAGCAGCCGGACAGGGGAACAGCCCCAGCATTTT
>.|TRBD2|TRBV6-1|TRBJ2-3
CASPTRLAGGPDTQYF
TGTGCCAGCCCCACCCGACTAGCGGGGGGCCCAGATACGCAGTATTTT
>few|TRBD2|TRBV5-1|TRBJ2-5
CASTTSGVRQETQYF
TGCGCCAGCACGACTAGCGGGGTGCGTCAAGAGACCCAGTACTTC
>.|TRBD1|TRBV12-3/TRBV12-4|TRBJ2-7
CASSRGGQSSEQYF
TGTGCCAGCAGTCGAGGGGGACAGTCTTCCGAGCAGTACTTC
>few|.|TRBV6-2/TRBV6-3|TRBJ1-1
CASSPSRGTTEAFF
TGTGCCAGCAGCCCTTCTAGGGGGACCACTGAAGCTTTCTTT
>.|.|TRBV27|TRBJ2-5
CTSSLGPGYEETQYF
TGTACCAGCAGTTTAGGGCCAGGGTATGAAGAGACCCAGTACTTC
>.|.|TRBV20-1|TRBJ2-7
CSATRYEQYF
TGCAGTGCTACCAGGTACGAGCAGTACTTC
>few|.|TRBV29-1|TRBJ2-7
CSIERQGSPYEQYF
TGCAGCATTGAACGGCAGGGTAGCCCCTACGAGCAGTACTTC
>.|TRBD2|TRBV6-2/TRBV6-3|TRBJ2-3
CASSQDKAGGLNTQYF
TGTGCCAGCAGTCAGGACAAAGCGGGGGGGCTGAATACGCAGTATTTT
>few|TRBD1|TRBV28|TRBJ2-3
CASSTHIGQGQRDTQYF
TGTGCCAGCAGTACCCACATAGGACAGGGTCAAAGAGATACGCAGTATTTT
>.|TRBD1|TRBV20-1|TRBJ1-2
CSARLDRGRILYTF
TGCAGTGCTAGACTGGACAGGGGGCGCATACTCTACACCTTC
>.|.|TRBV9|TRBJ2-3
CASSADGTSPPDTQYF
TGTGCCAGCAGCGCAGACGGGACGTCCCCCCCAGATACGCAGTATTTT
>many|.|TRBV29-1|TRBJ2-5
CSGQRVSGETQYF
TGCAGCGGCCAGAGGGTCTCGGGGGAGACCCAGTACTTC